This note documents a single T cell receptor (beta chain) sequence. Sequencing used immunoSEQ multiplex PCR; TCRdb keeps in-frame clones, though not all of them. The repertoire holds some 240,000 clones, about 65% seen once, with more than 9.5% in the top ten. CDR1 and CDR2 (germline): LNHDA, SQIVND (reference sequence). The CDR3 covers 16 residues. The germline V and J ends were trimmed by 5 bases and 0 bases, with 14 bases remaining between them. CD4+ cells underwent separation, giving CD45RA+ naive and CD45RA-negative memory subsets. This entry belongs to a study of shared clonotypes between healthy human individuals.

The gene calls are TRBV19 and TRBJ2-1; D ambiguous. The sample taken for sequencing was memory CD4+ T cells sorted from blood. The subset: CD45RA-negative fraction. This sequence was found in a man aged 30-40 years in good health. CDR3 DNA: TGTGCCAGTAGTTCCACCTTAGGCAGCTCCTACAATGAGCAGTTCTTC. It yields the protein CASSSTLGSSYNEQFF.